The clone carrying this TCR beta chain was seen only a few times. The antigen is undetermined. The data were obtained in a study of T-cell memory formation after mild COVID-19. Barcoded TCR alpha and TCR beta cDNA libraries with UMIs came from 5'RACE using constant-segment primers. Each CDR3 protein is one row after TCRdb ran MiXCR on the 5' RACE reads. The sample holds 45,000 to 55,000 distinct CDR3 sequences, roughly a tenth seen once. Study-level results: CD4+ contracting clones lay mainly in CM and EM, CD8+ ones in EMRA.

In germline, CDR1 is MNHEY, CDR2 SMNVEV (reference sequence). The CDR3 has 13 residues. With 6 bases removed from V and 7 bases from J, the gap between germline ends came to 15 bases. The genes are TRBV27 and TRBJ1-1, with D possibly matching TRBD1 (6 bases). The sequence derives from an adult woman who had mild COVID-19 (a few samples of this study predate the infection). Cell type and time point are not known. Input material: PBMCs or a T cell subset sorted from them (not recorded which). In DNA form, the CDR3 reads TGTGCCAGCAGACGGAGGGGGGCTGGTGAAGCTTTCTTT. Residues: CASRRRGAGEAFF.